This TCR beta chain was obtained from a study of T cells in Graves' hyperthyroidism and ophthalmopathy. Overall study findings and caveats: Within blood appeared most thyroid clonotypes that had expanded above 0.001.

The table lists this clonotype with a few counts. The antigen remains unidentified. Amplification yielded TCR beta CDR3 regions, with RNA transcripts as the source. With the HTBI primer set, the TCR CDR3 went through a first round of RT-PCR. TCRdb called the multiplex PCR reads again in MiXCR, with one record for every CDR3 protein. The repertoire consists of 300,000 to 450,000 distinct CDR3 sequences, with around 13% occurring once and the leading ten covering around 19%. The V end lost 6 bases, the J end lost 6 bases, and 15 bases lay between the germline ends. CDR3 length: 13 amino acids. Germline V lookup: CDR1 DFQATT, CDR2 SNEGSKA (reference sequence). Diagnoses were established using clinical symptoms, serum thyroxine and TRAb, thyroid ultrasound and orbital computed tomography.

This clonotype was sampled from a woman in her thirties with Graves' ophthalmopathy. The sample consisted of blood. This chain joins TRBV20-1 and TRBJ1-5; TRBD1 is a possible D gene (5 bases). CDR3 coding DNA: TGCAGTGCACTATTAGGGGTGGGTCAGCCCCAGCATTTT. Translated, it gives CSALLGVGQPQHF.